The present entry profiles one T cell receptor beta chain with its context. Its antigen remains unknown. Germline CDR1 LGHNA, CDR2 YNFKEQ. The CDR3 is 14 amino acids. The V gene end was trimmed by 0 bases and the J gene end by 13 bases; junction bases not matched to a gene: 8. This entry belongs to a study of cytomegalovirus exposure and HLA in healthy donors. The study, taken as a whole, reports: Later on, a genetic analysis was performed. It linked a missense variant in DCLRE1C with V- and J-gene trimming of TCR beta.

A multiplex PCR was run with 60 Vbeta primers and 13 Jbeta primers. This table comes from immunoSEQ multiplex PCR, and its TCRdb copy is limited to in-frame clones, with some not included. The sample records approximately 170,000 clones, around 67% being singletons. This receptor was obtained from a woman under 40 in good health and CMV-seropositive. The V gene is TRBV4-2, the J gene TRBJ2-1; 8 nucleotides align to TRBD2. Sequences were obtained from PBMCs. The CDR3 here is CASSQEVRAGDQFF. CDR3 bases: TGTGCCAGCAGCCAAGAGGTGCGAGCGGGAGATCAGTTCTTC.